One and the same sample provided the 9 T cell receptor beta chains below, sequenced in a study of human T cells and chemical hapten exposure. Time point denoted: patch test 1, 2 weeks after DPC sensitization. Treatment here: therapeutic diphenylcyclopropenone sensitization with weekly scalp DPC. TCRdb redid the calling of the RACE reads with MiXCR, one entry per CDR3 protein. The repertoire consists of approximately 350,000 distinct CDR3 sequences, with about 7% occurring once and the leading ten covering 8.4%. Sequenced material: whole blood, taken in connection with sensitization to the hapten diphenylcyclopropenone (DPC). These receptors were taken from a woman aged 18-29 years with alopecia areata. Some clones in this sample may be carry-over from other donors' samples.

Note on this clonotype: One end of the junction varies from germline; a read error may be responsible. The rearrangement uses TRBV7-7 and TRBJ2-2, with a possible D match to TRBD1 (5 bases). The germline CDR1 and CDR2 sequences are SSHAT and FNYEAQ (reference sequence). The CDR3 is made up of 15 amino acids. The CDR3 here is CASSLSAGSTGELFF. In nucleotides, the CDR3 is TGTGCTAGCAGCTTATCGGCAGGGTCTACCGGGGAGCTGTTTTTT. Supplemented by reference TRBV7-7 and TRBJ2-2, the full variable domain reads GAGVSQSPRYKVTKRGQDVTLRCDPISSHATLYWYQQALGQGPEFLTYFNYEAQPDKSGLPSDRFSAERPEGSISTLTIQRTEQRDSAMYRCASSLSAGSTGELFFGEGSRLTVL.

In this sample, this clonotype turned up many times. The chain joins TRBV7-8 to TRBJ1-5; no clear D gene. CDR1 and CDR2 (germline): SGHVS, FQNEAQ. V was shortened by 5 bases and J by 2 bases, with 7 bases between the two germline ends. The CDR3 totals 13 residues. CDR3 residues: CASSPSGNQPQHF. DNA for the CDR3: TGTGCCAGCAGCCCATCGGGCAATCAGCCCCAGCATTTT.

This chain connects TRBV27 to TRBJ1-6; TRBD1 agrees at 9 bases. The CDR3 contains 17 residues. Germline CDR1 reads MNHEY; CDR2 reads SMNVEV (reference sequence). V lost 1 base, J lost 5 bases, and 6 bases stayed unmatched. The CDR3 loop reads CASSLWGQGDHNSPLHF. The DNA of the CDR3 is TGTGCCAGCAGTTTATGGGGACAGGGCGACCATAATTCACCCCTCCACTTT.

V is TRBV10-3 and J is TRBJ2-5; TRBD2 aligns across 12 bases. Trimming at V came to 6 bases and at J to 2 bases, leaving 7 bases not matched to a gene. The CDR3 is 16 amino acids. Germline V CDR1 and CDR2: ENHRY, SYGVKD. Here the CDR3 reads CAISTGTSGLQETQYF. In nucleotides, the CDR3 is TGTGCCATCAGCACCGGGACTAGCGGGTTACAAGAGACCCAGTACTTC.

There are a few counts of this clonotype. The rearrangement uses TRBV5-1 and TRBJ2-1, with D possibly being TRBD2 (6 bases). The CDR3 runs 14 residues. Germline-derived CDR1 and CDR2 are SGHRS and YFSETQ. Trimming took 1 base from V and 7 from J, leaving 12 bases between them. In DNA, the CDR3 is TGCGCCAGCAGCTTGATAGCGGTTGGAAATGAGCAGTTCTTC. This gives the protein CASSLIAVGNEQFF.

This clonotype was picked up a small number of times. The V gene is TRBV10-3, the J gene TRBJ1-1; D remains unclear. Trimming left V 0 bases short and J 5 bases short, with 7 bases between. From germline, CDR1 is ENHRY and CDR2 SYGVKD. This CDR3 region has 13 residues. The CDR3 spells CAISESHATEAFF. Written as DNA, the CDR3 is TGTGCCATCAGTGAGTCGCATGCAACTGAAGCTTTCTTT.

This clonotype was counted between two and nine times. V usage is TRBV11-2 and J usage is TRBJ2-3, with 13 bases that match TRBD2. V was clipped by 4 bases and J by 2 bases; unmatched bases: 21. The germline V gene encodes CDR1 SGHAT and CDR2 FQNNGV. The CDR3 covers 22 residues. The CDR3 sequence: CASSSGRRLAGGLPPTTDTQYF. The CDR3 region has the DNA TGTGCCAGCAGCTCGGGGCGGAGACTAGCGGGGGGCCTACCACCCACCACAGATACGCAGTATTTT.

Many counts were recorded for this clonotype. J is TRBJ1-5 and V is TRBV7-9; 8 nucleotides align to TRBD1. The CDR3 is 13 residues long. V dropped 1 base and J dropped 7; count of bases not matched to a gene: 0. Per germline, CDR1 SEHNR and CDR2 FQNEAQ (reference sequence). The CDR3 coding sequence is TGTGCCAGCAGCTTAGGGACAGGGCAGCCCCAGCATTTT. It translates to CASSLGTGQPQHF.

This clonotype was found a few times. CDR3 DNA sequence: TGTGCCAGCTCACTCTCAGGAGCGGGTGGTGAAGCTTTCTTT. Protein sequence: CASSLSGAGGEAFF. V is TRBV18 and J is TRBJ1-1, with D unclear. From germline, CDR1 is KGHSH and CDR2 LQKENI. V gave up 4 bases and J gave up 7 bases, with 16 bases separating them. CDR3 length: 14 residues.